The clone carrying this T cell receptor (beta chain) has only one observation. This entry comes from a study of T cell responses to AZD1222 COVID-19 vaccine. Germline V gene data show CDR1 as KGHDR and CDR2 as SFDVKD. The CDR3 is made up of 14 amino acids. J lost 8 bases, V lost 7 bases, and 9 bases had no gene match. Data came from immunoSEQ multiplex PCR; TCRdb stores just in-frame clones and leaves some out. Of about 150,000 clones listed, approximately 89% are singletons. Material: peripheral blood, obtained on day 0 of AZD1222 vaccination. The clonotype comes from an adult in good health. The chain carries TRBV24-1 and TRBJ1-4; 7 bases match TRBD1. CDR3 region: CATSVTGEGEKLFF. CDR3 sequence (DNA): TGTGCCACCAGCGTAACAGGGGAGGGGGAAAAACTGTTTTTT.